The 17 T cell receptor beta chains given below trace back to one sample, sequenced in a study of T cells after yellow fever vaccination. MiXCR was run by TCRdb on the 5' RACE reads, yielding one entry per CDR3 protein. The sample shows 96,000 or so distinct CDR3 sequences, roughly 9% of them seen only once. This specimen was CD8+ T cells not binding an NS4B(214-222) dextramer, sorted from PBMCs, taken less than 16 days after the first yellow fever vaccination. These receptors were collected from a man between 18 and 29 years old who received the YFV17D yellow fever vaccine.

This rearrangement joins TRBV7-6 to TRBJ2-5; the D is unclear. The CDR3 sequence is 14 residues long. Germline CDR1 SGHVS, CDR2 FNYEAQ. V was cut by 2 bases and J by 4 bases, with 11 bases left in between. CDR3 sequence reads: CASSLTQTRETQYF. Here the CDR3 DNA reads TGTGCCAGCAGCTTAACACAGACACGAGAGACCCAGTACTTC.

The chain recombines TRBV4-2 with TRBJ2-1, with D unclear. The germline V gene encodes CDR1 LGHNA and CDR2 YNFKEQ. V lost 0 bases and J 3 bases, leaving 15 bases between the germline ends. This CDR3 contains 17 residues. The chain's CDR3 is CASSQDRRAYSYNEQFF. The DNA for the CDR3 is TGTGCCAGCAGCCAAGATCGGAGAGCGTACAGCTACAATGAGCAGTTCTTC.

The V and J genes are TRBV5-1 and TRBJ2-5; D is tentatively TRBD1 or TRBD2 (6 bases each). The CDR3 consists of 17 residues. Trimming took 3 bases from V and 2 from J, leaving 20 bases between them. Germline CDR1 reads SGHRS; CDR2 reads YFSETQ. CDR3 protein: CASSSQDGGPGQETQYF. CDR3 nucleotides: TGCGCCAGCAGCTCACAGGATGGGGGGCCGGGGCAAGAGACCCAGTACTTC.

This clonotype was seen a handful of times. The chain carries TRBV5-5 and TRBJ2-7, with 8 bases identical to TRBD1. The CDR3 loop spans 17 amino acids. V gave up 3 bases and J gave up 3 bases; unmatched junction bases: 14. CDR1 is SGHKS and CDR2 is YYEKEE in the germline V gene (reference sequence). The CDR3 DNA sequence: TGTGCCAGCAGCTCAAGACAGGGGAGGATGAGCTACTACGAGCAGTACGTC. This sequence encodes CASSSRQGRMSYYEQYV.

This clonotype was detected only a few times. The CDR3 here is CASIQAAGQPQETQYF. The CDR3 DNA follows: TGTGCCAGCATTCAGGCCGCGGGGCAACCCCAAGAGACCCAGTACTTC. The chain has TRBV28 and TRBJ2-5; maybe TRBD2 (6 bases). There are 16 residues in the CDR3. Germline V lookup: CDR1 MDHEN, CDR2 SYDVKM. The germline V and J ends were trimmed by 7 bases and 1 base, with 19 bases remaining between them.

This clonotype was observed many times. The chain carries TRBV6-5 and TRBJ2-2; D call uncertain. Trimming removed 2 bases from V and 3 bases from J, with 7 bases in between. The CDR3 sequence is 14 residues long. In germline, CDR1 is MNHEY, CDR2 SVGAGI. The CDR3 bases are TGTGCCAGCAGTTACCTGGTCGACACCGGGGAGCTGTTTTTT. This translates into CASSYLVDTGELFF.

The chain is built from TRBV3-1 and TRBJ2-7, with D uncertain. The V gene's germline CDR1 is LGHDT and CDR2 YNNKEL (reference sequence). The CDR3 consists of 14 residues. Trimming pared 1 base from V and 0 bases from J, leaving 7 bases between. CDR3 sequence reads: CASSQAPSSYEQYF. CDR3 sequence (DNA): TGTGCCAGCAGCCAAGCCCCAAGCTCCTACGAGCAGTACTTC.

This CDR3 is CASSTTGGREQYV. The CDR3 DNA sequence: TGTGCCAGCAGCACGACAGGGGGACGCGAGCAGTACGTC. The V call is TRBV7-9, the J call TRBJ2-7; TRBD1 matches 9 bases. This CDR3 has 13 residues. Unmatched junction bases numbered 5, after V lost 5 bases and J lost 6 bases. Germline V gene lookup returns CDR1 SEHNR and CDR2 FQNEAQ (reference sequence).

This clonotype has at least ten counts. This chain uses TRBV6-6 with TRBJ2-7; 13 bases agree with TRBD2. V lost 4 bases to trimming and J lost 10 bases; unmatched junction nucleotides: 4. CDR3 size: 13 residues. CDR1 and CDR2 from the germline V gene are MNHNY and SVGAGI (reference sequence). The CDR3, as DNA: TGTGCCAGCAGTTTCGGACTAGCGGGAGATCAGTACTTC. The encoded protein is CASSFGLAGDQYF.

The rearrangement links TRBV6-5 to TRBJ2-2, with a possible D match to TRBD1 (5 bases). Germline CDR1 MNHEY, CDR2 SVGAGI. V lost 2 bases and J 6 bases, leaving 25 bases between the germline ends. This CDR3 has 19 amino acids. This CDR3 reads CASSYVYAGWTQSSGELFF. The CDR3 DNA sequence: TGTGCCAGCAGTTACGTATACGCAGGCTGGACACAAAGTTCCGGGGAGCTGTTTTTT.

Here the CDR3 DNA reads TGTGCCAGCAGCGACGGGACGGACAGCACAGATACGCAGTATTTT. Amino acids: CASSDGTDSTDTQYF. This chain joins TRBV7-3 and TRBJ2-3; tentatively, D is TRBD1 or TRBD2 (5 bases each). Germline V gives CDR1 SGHTA, CDR2 FQGTGA. V was cut by 5 bases and J by 0 bases, with 12 bases left in between. The CDR3 extends over 15 amino acids.

This clonotype was counted a few times. The gene calls are TRBV15 and TRBJ2-5; D may match TRBD1 or TRBD2 (6 bases each). In germline, CDR1 is LNHNV, CDR2 YYDKDF (reference sequence). This CDR3 contains 13 residues. V shed 8 bases and J shed 5 bases, with 15 bases lying between them. The CDR3, as DNA: TGTGCCACCCGCCCCGGAGGGGGGGAGACCCAGTACTTC. It specifies CATRPGGGETQYF.

V and J are TRBV11-1 and TRBJ1-1; 7 bases are shared with TRBD1. Trimming at V came to 5 bases and at J to 7 bases, leaving 10 bases not matched to a gene. The germline CDR1 and CDR2 sequences are SGHAT and FQDESV (reference sequence). This CDR3 region has 14 residues. CDR3 loop: CASSPLTGHSEAFF. As DNA, the CDR3 is TGTGCCAGCAGCCCCCTGACAGGGCATAGTGAAGCTTTCTTT.

This clonotype occurred a few times. One end of the junction is discordant with germline, which a read error may explain. The rearrangement uses TRBV29-1 and TRBJ2-3; 9 bases are shared with TRBD2. Germline V gene sequence: CDR1 SQVTM, CDR2 ANQGSEA. CDR3 length equals 17 residues. The CDR3 nucleotides are TGCAGCGTAGAAGGGACTAGCTTAGGCAGAGGCACAGATACGCAGTATTTT. Protein sequence: CSVEGTSLGRGTDTQYF.

CDR3 nucleotides: TGTGCCAGCAGCACCGGGACACGTCCGGAGACCCAGTACTTC. Translation gives CASSTGTRPETQYF. The chain has TRBV7-6 and TRBJ2-5, with D perhaps matching TRBD1 (6 bases). The CDR3 is made up of 14 amino acids. V was cut by 5 bases and J by 5 bases, with 15 bases left in between. The germline V gene encodes CDR1 SGHVS and CDR2 FNYEAQ.

V gene TRBV6-1 combines with J gene TRBJ2-3, with 7 bases matching TRBD1. The CDR3 loop spans 14 amino acids. Germline CDR1 is MNHNS and CDR2 is SASEGT. V trimming: 5 bases; J trimming: 4 bases; junction bases outside the gene matches: 6. For the CDR3, the DNA is TGTGCCAGCAGTCAAAACAGGGGCCCAGATACGCAGTATTTT. Its translation: CASSQNRGPDTQYF.

The V and J genes are TRBV5-1 and TRBJ1-6; TRBD1 is a possible D gene (6 bases). Deletions cut 0 bases from V and 9 bases from J, with 22 bases between. CDR3 size: 18 residues. Germline CDR1 SGHRS, CDR2 YFSETQ. The DNA of the CDR3 is TGCGCCAGCAGCTTGGAATTAGGAGACAGGCTGCACAGTTCACCCCTCCACTTT. This codes for CASSLELGDRLHSSPLHF.